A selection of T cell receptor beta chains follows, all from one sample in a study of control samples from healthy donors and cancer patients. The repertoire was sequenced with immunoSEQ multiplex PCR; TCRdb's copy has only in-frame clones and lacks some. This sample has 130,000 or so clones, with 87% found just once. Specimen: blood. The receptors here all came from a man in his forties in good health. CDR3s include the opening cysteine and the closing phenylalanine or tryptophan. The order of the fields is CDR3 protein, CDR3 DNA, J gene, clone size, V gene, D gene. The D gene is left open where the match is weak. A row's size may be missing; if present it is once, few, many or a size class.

CDR3: CASSPQEGTGELFF
DNA: TGCGCCAGCAGCCCGCAGGAGGGTACCGGGGAGCTGTTTTTT
J: TRBJ2-2
size: once
V: TRBV5-1
D: NA

CDR3: CASTHRGSTDTQYF
DNA: TGTGCCAGCACCCACCGGGGAAGCACAGATACGCAGTATTTT
J: TRBJ2-3
size: NA
V: TRBV6-6
D: NA

CDR3: CASSLGGGNTGELFF
DNA: TGTGCCAGCAGCTTGGGAGGGGGCAACACCGGGGAGCTGTTTTTT
J: TRBJ2-2
size: few
V: TRBV5-4
D: TRBD1

CDR3: CASSLRDSLNEQFF
DNA: TGTGCCAGCAGCCTCCGGGACTCCCTCAATGAGCAGTTCTTC
J: TRBJ2-1
size: NA
V: TRBV11-3
D: NA

CDR3: CASSQGDLNTEAFF
DNA: TGCGCCAGCAGCCAAGGAGATCTGAACACTGAAGCTTTCTTT
J: TRBJ1-1
size: NA
V: TRBV4-1
D: NA

CDR3: CATSSPGQGDGYTF
DNA: TGTGCCACCAGCAGTCCCGGACAGGGGGATGGCTACACCTTC
J: TRBJ1-2
size: many
V: TRBV15
D: TRBD1

CDR3: CASSLGGLAGLNEQFF
DNA: TGCGCCAGCAGCCTAGGGGGCCTAGCGGGGCTCAATGAGCAGTTCTTC
J: TRBJ2-1
size: NA
V: TRBV5-1
D: TRBD2

CDR3: CASRPTGREQFF
DNA: TGTGCCAGCAGACCGACAGGACGAGAGCAGTTCTTC
J: TRBJ2-1
size: NA
V: TRBV12-3/TRBV12-4
D: NA

CDR3: CASRAGPTYNEQFF
DNA: TGTGCCAGCAGGGCGGGGCCCACCTACAATGAGCAGTTCTTC
J: TRBJ2-1
size: NA
V: TRBV6-5
D: NA

CDR3: CASSFGHSGTPLNEQFF
DNA: TGTGCCAGCAGCTTTGGTCACTCCGGGACTCCCCTGAATGAGCAGTTCTTC
J: TRBJ2-1
size: NA
V: TRBV5-8
D: NA

CDR3: CASSYIGTYEQYF
DNA: TGTGCCAGCAGCTACATCGGAACCTACGAGCAGTACTTC
J: TRBJ2-7
size: NA
V: TRBV7-2
D: NA

CDR3: CASSSMSSYNEQFF
DNA: TGTGCCAGCAGCTCGATGTCCAGCTACAATGAGCAGTTCTTC
J: TRBJ2-1
size: NA
V: TRBV7-9
D: NA

CDR3: CASKYRDRSYEQYF
DNA: TGTGCCAGCAAATACCGGGACAGGTCCTACGAGCAGTACTTC
J: TRBJ2-7
size: NA
V: TRBV11-3
D: TRBD1

CDR3: CASSTRDRGRTNYGYTF
DNA: TGTGCCAGCAGCACCCGGGACAGGGGGCGTACGAACTATGGCTACACCTTC
J: TRBJ1-2
size: NA
V: TRBV25-1
D: TRBD1

CDR3: CASRGKTGKVNSPLHF
DNA: TGTGCCAGCAGGGGAAAGACAGGGAAGGTGAATTCACCCCTCCACTTT
J: TRBJ1-6
size: NA
V: TRBV11-3
D: TRBD1

CDR3: CASSLGGGGANVLTF
DNA: TGTGCCAGCAGCTTAGGGGGCGGTGGGGCCAACGTCCTGACTTTC
J: TRBJ2-6
size: NA
V: TRBV11-3
D: NA

CDR3: CASSPSLAGTYYEQYF
DNA: TGTGCCAGCAGCCCGAGTCTAGCGGGGACCTACTACGAGCAGTACTTC
J: TRBJ2-7
size: NA
V: TRBV3-1/TRBV3-2
D: TRBD2

CDR3: CASSRRGGGLETQYF
DNA: TGTGCCAGCAGTCGCCGGGGCGGGGGTTTGGAGACCCAGTACTTC
J: TRBJ2-5
size: NA
V: TRBV6-2/TRBV6-3
D: TRBD2

CDR3: CASSQGGGSNQPQHF
DNA: TGCGCCAGCAGTCAAGGGGGGGGCAGCAATCAGCCCCAGCATTTT
J: TRBJ1-5
size: NA
V: TRBV23-1
D: NA

CDR3: CSASRRVGNQPQHF
DNA: TGCAGTGCTAGTAGGAGGGTGGGCAATCAGCCCCAGCATTTT
J: TRBJ1-5
size: NA
V: TRBV20-1
D: NA

CDR3: CASSGLAGVRSPLHF
DNA: TGTGCCAGCAGCGGGCTCGCGGGGGTTAGGTCACCCCTCCACTTT
J: TRBJ1-6
size: NA
V: TRBV7-8
D: NA

CDR3: CASSATSGANVLTF
DNA: TGTGCCAGCAGCGCCACGTCTGGGGCCAACGTCCTGACTTTC
J: TRBJ2-6
size: once
V: TRBV6-2/TRBV6-3
D: NA